Below, 6 T cell receptor beta chains from the same sample are listed, as sequenced in a study of cytomegalovirus exposure and HLA in healthy donors. The assay was immunoSEQ multiplex PCR, and TCRdb's table has in-frame clones only and misses some. The sample lists fewer than 60,000 clones; approximately 95% were seen once. Sequenced material: PBMCs. The source is a woman aged 18-29 years in good health and CMV-seropositive.

The chain combines TRBV7-3 with TRBJ1-1; TRBD1 aligns across 9 bases. The germline CDR1 and CDR2 sequences are SGHTA and FQGTGA. The J segment lost 3 bases and the V segment lost 4 bases, leaving 15 bases of the junction unmatched. The CDR3 has 18 residues. This CDR3 reads CASSSTGGSSEGDTEAFF. The CDR3 DNA sequence: TGTGCCAGCAGCTCTACAGGGGGCTCCTCAGAGGGGGACACTGAAGCTTTCTTT.

The chain employs TRBV19 and TRBJ1-5; 8 nucleotides match TRBD1. The CDR3 loop spans 15 amino acids. Germline values: CDR1 LNHDA, CDR2 SQIVND (reference sequence). V trimming: 4 bases; J trimming: 1 base; junction bases outside the gene matches: 3. As DNA, the CDR3 is TGTGCCAGTAGTACAGGGGGCTGGAGCAATCAGCCCCAGCATTTT. Its protein is CASSTGGWSNQPQHF.

Only one count was recorded for this clone. V and J are TRBV5-4 and TRBJ2-7; 7 bases match TRBD2. V lost 0 bases and J lost 5; bases outside the gene matches: 5. CDR3 length: 14 residues. Germline values: CDR1 SGHNT, CDR2 YYREEE (reference sequence). CDR3: CASSLAAGVNEQYF. The CDR3 bases are TGTGCCAGCAGCTTGGCGGCGGGAGTTAACGAGCAGTACTTC. The full variable domain, completed using reference TRBV5-4 and TRBJ2-7, is ETGVTQSPTHLIKTRGQQVTLRCSSQSGHNTVSWYQQALGQGPQFIFQYYREEENGRGNFPPRFSGLQFPNYSSELNVNALELDDSALYLCASSLAAGVNEQYFGPGTRLTVT.

The chain is built from TRBV5-1 and TRBJ1-1; the D gene is possibly TRBD1 (6 bases). The CDR3 spans 14 residues. V lost 5 bases, J lost 1 base, and 12 bases lay in between. CDR1 and CDR2 (germline): SGHRS, YFSETQ. The CDR3 is CASSRGGQNTEAFF. The CDR3 DNA is TGCGCCAGCAGTAGGGGGGGCCAGAACACTGAAGCTTTCTTT.

This clone occurred once. CDR3 protein: CASSFGLASDTQYF. The DNA of the CDR3 is TGTGCCAGCAGCTTCGGCCTAGCGTCAGATACGCAGTATTTT. The chain links TRBV7-2 to TRBJ2-3; weak D call: TRBD2 (6 bases). Germline-derived CDR1 and CDR2 are SGHTA and FQGNSA. V was clipped by 3 bases and J by 4 bases, with 11 bases between them. The CDR3 runs to 14 residues.

V usage is TRBV4-3 and J usage is TRBJ1-3; TRBD1 is a possible D gene (6 bases). The CDR3 is 14 residues long. Trimming pared 4 bases from V and 0 bases from J, leaving 7 bases between. CDR1 and CDR2 from the germline V gene are LGHNA and YSLEER. DNA of the CDR3: TGCGCCAGCAGCCCACAGGGCTCTGGAAACACCATATATTTT. The encoded protein is CASSPQGSGNTIYF.